This T cell receptor beta chain emerged from a study of CD8 T cells in Susac syndrome. General study points: Only a relatively small number of individuals were included in the TCR sequencing and HLA analysis.

After extraction with the RNeasy kit, about 0.5 to 1 ug of the RNA was reverse transcribed using random hexamers. With immunoSEQ multiplex PCR, TCR beta CDR3 was amplified across 54 Vbeta and 13 Jbeta. TCRdb redid the calling of the immunoSEQ multiplex PCR reads with MiXCR, one entry per CDR3 protein. The repertoire holds approximately 80,000 distinct CDR3 sequences, with 91% as singletons. Comments on this clonotype: The target antigen is unknown.

TEMRA cells were FACS-enriched, and CD8+ and CD4+ T cells were isolated negatively. Germline CDR1 is SGDLS and CDR2 is YYNGEE. The V and J ends lost 3 bases and 6 bases respectively, with 9 bases between them. The CDR3 sequence is 12 residues long. The TCR was taken from a human donor with multiple sclerosis. Sequencing used CD8+ T cells from PBMCs. The V gene is TRBV9, the J gene TRBJ1-2; no reliable D call. CDR3 loop: CASSGGSDGYTF. In nucleotides, the CDR3 is TGTGCCAGCAGCGGCGGAAGCGATGGCTACACCTTC. Full variable domain (rest looked up from reference TRBV9 and TRBJ1-2): DSGVTQTPKHLITATGQRVTLRCSPRSGDLSVYWYQQSLDQGLQFLIQYYNGEERAKGNILERFSAQQFPDLHSELNLSSLELGDSALYFCASSGGSDGYTFGSGTRLTVV.